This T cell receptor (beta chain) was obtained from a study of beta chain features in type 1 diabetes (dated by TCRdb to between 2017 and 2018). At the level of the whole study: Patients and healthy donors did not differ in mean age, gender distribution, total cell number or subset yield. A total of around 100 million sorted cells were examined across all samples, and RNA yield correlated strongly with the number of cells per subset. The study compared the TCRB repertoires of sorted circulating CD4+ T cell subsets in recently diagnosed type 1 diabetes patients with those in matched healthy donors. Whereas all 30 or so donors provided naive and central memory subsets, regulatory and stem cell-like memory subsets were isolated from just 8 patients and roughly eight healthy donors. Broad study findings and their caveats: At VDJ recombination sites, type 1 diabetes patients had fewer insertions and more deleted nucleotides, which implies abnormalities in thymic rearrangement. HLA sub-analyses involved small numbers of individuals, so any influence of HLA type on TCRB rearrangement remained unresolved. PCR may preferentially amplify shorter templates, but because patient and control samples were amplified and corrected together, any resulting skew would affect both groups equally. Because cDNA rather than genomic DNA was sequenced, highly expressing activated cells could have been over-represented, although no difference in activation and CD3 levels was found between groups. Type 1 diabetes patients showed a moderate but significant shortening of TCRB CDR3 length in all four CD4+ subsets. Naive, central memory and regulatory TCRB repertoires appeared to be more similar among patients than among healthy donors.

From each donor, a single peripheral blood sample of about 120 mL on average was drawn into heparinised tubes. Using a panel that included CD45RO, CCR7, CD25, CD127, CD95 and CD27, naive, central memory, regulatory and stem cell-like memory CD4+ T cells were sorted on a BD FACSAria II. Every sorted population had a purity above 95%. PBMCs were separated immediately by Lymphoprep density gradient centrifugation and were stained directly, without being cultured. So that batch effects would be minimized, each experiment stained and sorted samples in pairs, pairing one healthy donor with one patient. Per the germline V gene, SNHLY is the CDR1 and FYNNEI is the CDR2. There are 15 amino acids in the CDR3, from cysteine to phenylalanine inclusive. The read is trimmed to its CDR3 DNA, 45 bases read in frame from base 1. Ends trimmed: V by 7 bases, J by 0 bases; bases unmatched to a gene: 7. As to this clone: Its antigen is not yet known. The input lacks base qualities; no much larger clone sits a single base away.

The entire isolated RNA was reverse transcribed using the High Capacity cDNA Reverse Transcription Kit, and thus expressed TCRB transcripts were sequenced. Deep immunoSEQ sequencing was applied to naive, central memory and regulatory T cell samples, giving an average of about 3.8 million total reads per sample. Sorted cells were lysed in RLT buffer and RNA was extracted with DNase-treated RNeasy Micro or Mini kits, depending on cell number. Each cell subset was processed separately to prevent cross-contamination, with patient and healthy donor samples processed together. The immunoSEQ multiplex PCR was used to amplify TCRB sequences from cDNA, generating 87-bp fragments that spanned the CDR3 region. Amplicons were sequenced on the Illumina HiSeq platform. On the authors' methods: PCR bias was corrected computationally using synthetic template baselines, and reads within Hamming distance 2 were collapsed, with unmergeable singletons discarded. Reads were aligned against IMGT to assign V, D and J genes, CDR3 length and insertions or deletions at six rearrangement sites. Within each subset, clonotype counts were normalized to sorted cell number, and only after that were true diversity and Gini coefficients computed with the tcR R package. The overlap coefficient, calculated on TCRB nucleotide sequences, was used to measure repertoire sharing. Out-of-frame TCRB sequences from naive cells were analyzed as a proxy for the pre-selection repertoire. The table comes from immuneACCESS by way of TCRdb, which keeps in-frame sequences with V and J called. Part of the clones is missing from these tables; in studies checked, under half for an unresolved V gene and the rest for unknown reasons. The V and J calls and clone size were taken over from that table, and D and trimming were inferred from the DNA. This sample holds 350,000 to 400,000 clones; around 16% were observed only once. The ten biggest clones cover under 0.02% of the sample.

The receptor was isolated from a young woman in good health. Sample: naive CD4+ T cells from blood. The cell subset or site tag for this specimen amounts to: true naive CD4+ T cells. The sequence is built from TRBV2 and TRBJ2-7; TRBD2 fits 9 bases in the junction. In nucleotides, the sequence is TGTGCCAGCACCCGGACTAGCGCAAGCTCCTACGAGCAGTACTTC. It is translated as CASTRTSASSYEQYF.